The rows below give T cell receptor beta chains drawn from one sample of a study of blood T cell repertoires in COVID-19. The assay was immunoSEQ multiplex PCR, and TCRdb's table has in-frame clones only and misses some. The sample shows about 250,000 clones, approximately 89% of them seen only once. The source material was peripheral blood. All receptors come from a woman aged 30 to 39 with COVID-19, enrolled during active disease. The CDR3 runs from the conserved cysteine through the conserved F or W. Each record gives: clone size, J gene, V gene, D gene, CDR3 protein, CDR3 DNA. A D gene is named only where the DNA matches it firmly. Clone size is given for some rows only: seen once, a few or many times, or a class if the clone is expanded.

clone size: once; J gene: TRBJ1-1; V gene: TRBV5-1; D gene: .; CDR3 protein: CASSLVGSGNTEAFF; CDR3 DNA: TGCGCCAGCAGCTTGGTGGGGAGTGGGAACACTGAAGCTTTCTTT
clone size: .; J gene: TRBJ2-5; V gene: TRBV18; D gene: .; CDR3 protein: CASSPTKGQGETQYF; CDR3 DNA: TGTGCCAGCTCACCAACGAAGGGGCAGGGAGAGACCCAGTACTTC
clone size: .; J gene: TRBJ1-5; V gene: TRBV29-1; D gene: TRBD1; CDR3 protein: CSVREQGASQPQHF; CDR3 DNA: TGCAGCGTTCGTGAACAGGGGGCGAGCCAGCCCCAGCATTTT
clone size: .; J gene: TRBJ2-3; V gene: TRBV5-1; D gene: TRBD2; CDR3 protein: CASSQGLAVDTDTQYF; CDR3 DNA: TGCGCCAGCAGCCAAGGACTAGCGGTCGACACAGATACGCAGTATTTT
clone size: .; J gene: TRBJ1-1; V gene: TRBV10-3; D gene: .; CDR3 protein: CAISESESNTEAFF; CDR3 DNA: TGTGCCATCAGTGAGTCCGAGTCGAACACTGAAGCTTTCTTT
clone size: .; J gene: TRBJ2-1; V gene: TRBV10-2; D gene: TRBD2; CDR3 protein: CASTLLAGAYNEQFF; CDR3 DNA: TGCGCCAGCACCCTACTAGCGGGAGCTTACAATGAGCAGTTCTTC
clone size: .; J gene: TRBJ2-7; V gene: TRBV4-3; D gene: .; CDR3 protein: CASSQQLVNYEQYF; CDR3 DNA: TGCGCCAGCAGCCAACAACTAGTTAACTACGAGCAGTACTTC
clone size: .; J gene: TRBJ1-2; V gene: TRBV29-1; D gene: TRBD1; CDR3 protein: CSVESGGSLYGYTF; CDR3 DNA: TGCAGCGTTGAATCAGGGGGGAGCCTCTATGGCTACACCTTC
clone size: .; J gene: TRBJ2-6; V gene: TRBV11-3; D gene: TRBD2; CDR3 protein: CASSIAGANGANVLTF; CDR3 DNA: TGTGCCAGCAGCATAGCGGGAGCTAACGGGGCCAACGTCCTGACTTTC
clone size: .; J gene: TRBJ2-5; V gene: TRBV24-1; D gene: TRBD2; CDR3 protein: CATSPGLAGEERETQYF; CDR3 DNA: TGTGCCACCAGCCCGGGACTAGCGGGAGAGGAGCGGGAGACCCAGTACTTC
clone size: .; J gene: TRBJ2-1; V gene: TRBV27; D gene: TRBD1; CDR3 protein: CASSLYRGPYNEQFF; CDR3 DNA: TGTGCCAGCAGTTTATACAGGGGCCCCTACAATGAGCAGTTCTTC
clone size: .; J gene: TRBJ2-1; V gene: TRBV10-2; D gene: TRBD2; CDR3 protein: CASRSGTSGGANEQFF; CDR3 DNA: TGCGCCAGCAGAAGCGGGACTAGCGGGGGGGCCAATGAGCAGTTCTTC
clone size: .; J gene: TRBJ2-5; V gene: TRBV5-1; D gene: .; CDR3 protein: CASSGGLDEETQYF; CDR3 DNA: TGCGCCAGCAGCGGGGGACTGGATGAAGAGACCCAGTACTTC
clone size: .; J gene: TRBJ2-1; V gene: TRBV9; D gene: .; CDR3 protein: CASSVSGLSYNEQFF; CDR3 DNA: TGTGCCAGCAGCGTAAGTGGACTTTCCTACAATGAGCAGTTCTTC
clone size: .; J gene: TRBJ2-3; V gene: TRBV11-2; D gene: .; CDR3 protein: CASTPTGRHNTQYF; CDR3 DNA: TGTGCCAGCACCCCAACCGGCCGACACAATACGCAGTATTTT
clone size: .; J gene: TRBJ1-1; V gene: TRBV6-6; D gene: TRBD1; CDR3 protein: CASRTGTGMNTEAFF; CDR3 DNA: TGTGCCAGCAGAACCGGGACAGGGATGAACACTGAAGCTTTCTTT
clone size: .; J gene: TRBJ2-1; V gene: TRBV19; D gene: TRBD1; CDR3 protein: CASSPARDRRNEQFF; CDR3 DNA: TGTGCCAGTAGTCCCGCTCGGGACAGGCGCAATGAGCAGTTCTTC
clone size: .; J gene: TRBJ2-3; V gene: TRBV6-5; D gene: TRBD2; CDR3 protein: CASQRGAKDTQYF; CDR3 DNA: TGTGCCAGCCAGCGGGGGGCAAAAGATACGCAGTATTTT
clone size: .; J gene: TRBJ2-6; V gene: TRBV21-1; D gene: .; CDR3 protein: CASPCRLRGANVLTF; CDR3 DNA: TGTGCCAGCCCCTGCAGACTTCGTGGGGCCAACGTCCTGACTTTC
clone size: .; J gene: TRBJ2-3; V gene: TRBV7-2; D gene: .; CDR3 protein: CASSLGLTGDTQYF; CDR3 DNA: TGTGCCAGCAGCTTAGGCCTTACGGGAGATACGCAGTATTTT
clone size: .; J gene: TRBJ1-1; V gene: TRBV4-1; D gene: .; CDR3 protein: CASRAPGRTKNTEAFF; CDR3 DNA: TGCGCCAGCAGGGCCCCCGGCAGGACAAAGAACACTGAAGCTTTCTTT
clone size: .; J gene: TRBJ2-5; V gene: TRBV5-4; D gene: .; CDR3 protein: CASSLRGIEAQYF; CDR3 DNA: TGTGCCAGCAGCTTGAGAGGGATTGAGGCCCAGTACTTC
clone size: .; J gene: TRBJ2-5; V gene: TRBV11-3; D gene: TRBD2; CDR3 protein: CASSSPYGLAGQETQYF; CDR3 DNA: TGTGCCAGCAGCTCCCCGTATGGGCTAGCGGGACAAGAGACCCAGTACTTC
clone size: .; J gene: TRBJ1-2; V gene: TRBV5-1; D gene: .; CDR3 protein: CASRLDGGYGYTF; CDR3 DNA: TGCGCCAGCAGACTCGACGGCGGCTATGGCTACACCTTC
clone size: .; J gene: TRBJ2-5; V gene: TRBV7-2; D gene: TRBD2; CDR3 protein: CASSLRAGGTQETQYF; CDR3 DNA: TGTGCCAGCAGCTTAAGGGCGGGGGGGACCCAAGAGACCCAGTACTTC
clone size: .; J gene: TRBJ2-7; V gene: TRBV25-1; D gene: .; CDR3 protein: CASRGGYEQYF; CDR3 DNA: TGTGCCAGCAGGGGGGGCTACGAGCAGTACTTC
clone size: .; J gene: TRBJ2-2; V gene: TRBV19; D gene: .; CDR3 protein: CASSVLVRRDPYGELFF; CDR3 DNA: TGTGCCAGTAGTGTACTAGTAAGGAGGGATCCTTACGGGGAGCTGTTTTTT
clone size: .; J gene: TRBJ2-5; V gene: TRBV6-5; D gene: .; CDR3 protein: CASRRRVRAETQYF; CDR3 DNA: TGTGCCAGCAGACGTAGGGTGAGGGCGGAGACCCAGTACTTC
clone size: .; J gene: TRBJ1-2; V gene: TRBV2; D gene: TRBD1; CDR3 protein: CASSNIRDRGDYGYTF; CDR3 DNA: TGTGCCAGCAGCAATATAAGGGACAGGGGAGACTATGGCTACACCTTC
clone size: .; J gene: TRBJ2-3; V gene: TRBV7-9; D gene: .; CDR3 protein: CASSPEGPDTQYF; CDR3 DNA: TGTGCCAGCAGCCCGGAGGGGCCAGATACGCAGTATTTT
clone size: .; J gene: TRBJ2-1; V gene: TRBV4-1; D gene: TRBD1; CDR3 protein: CASSSARTQTGAKFF; CDR3 DNA: TGCGCCAGCAGTTCCGCTAGGACACAGACAGGGGCAAAGTTCTTC
clone size: .; J gene: TRBJ2-7; V gene: TRBV6-2/TRBV6-3; D gene: .; CDR3 protein: CASSPIDRTYRDEQYF; CDR3 DNA: TGTGCCAGCAGTCCGATAGACAGGACCTACCGGGACGAGCAGTACTTC
clone size: .; J gene: TRBJ1-2; V gene: TRBV29-1; D gene: .; CDR3 protein: CSVPPGGPHGYTF; CDR3 DNA: TGCAGCGTTCCCCCCGGGGGGCCTCATGGCTACACCTTC
clone size: .; J gene: TRBJ1-2; V gene: TRBV28; D gene: TRBD1; CDR3 protein: CASSLTQPRQGGYTF; CDR3 DNA: TGTGCCAGCAGTTTAACCCAACCTAGACAGGGAGGCTACACCTTC
clone size: .; J gene: TRBJ2-5; V gene: TRBV6-5; D gene: .; CDR3 protein: CASSSRQYQETQYF; CDR3 DNA: TGTGCCAGCAGTTCCCGCCAGTACCAAGAGACCCAGTACTTC
clone size: .; J gene: TRBJ2-7; V gene: TRBV6-2/TRBV6-3; D gene: .; CDR3 protein: CASSYLANNLYEQYF; CDR3 DNA: TGTGCCAGCAGTTACCTAGCGAATAACTTATACGAGCAGTACTTC